The rows below give T cell receptor beta chains drawn from one sample of a study of response to subunit inactivated influenza vaccine. TCRdb re-called the RT-PCR reads with MiXCR, one entry per CDR3 protein. This table has around 580,000 distinct CDR3 sequences, about 11% appearing once. Specimen: PBMCs from blood, collected on the day of vaccination. Receptors were obtained from a man aged 50 or older who received an inactivated influenza vaccine. The conserved cysteine and the conserved F or W are not part of the CDR3 here.

j_call v_call cdr3_aa
TRBJ1-1 TRBV27 ASSPGTAGGTEAF
TRBJ1-1 TRBV20-1 SARSGTHQLEAF
TRBJ2-2 TRBV3-1 ASSSSGVAGELF
TRBJ2-3 TRBV29-1 SVSGTLTDTQY
TRBJ2-1 TRBV10-3 AISLSRDNEQF
TRBJ2-1 TRBV12-3/TRBV12-4 ASSLTSGRGEQF
TRBJ1-3 TRBV30 AWGPGNTIY
TRBJ2-1 TRBV2 ASQGLADPHNEQF
TRBJ2-1 TRBV9 ASSVGGSSGSNEQF
TRBJ2-2 TRBV5-1 ASSSSDRYTGELF
TRBJ2-2 TRBV11-2 ASSLARRLGTANTGELF
TRBJ2-5 TRBV5-1 ASSRTIQETQY
TRBJ2-1 TRBV12-3/TRBV12-4 ASSLLTGSSYNEQF
TRBJ2-7 TRBV30 AWSRDRYEQY
TRBJ1-5 TRBV6-2/TRBV6-3 ASSYSKGTVNQPQH
TRBJ2-7 TRBV5-1 ASSLALGGGLSYEQY
TRBJ1-2 TRBV18 ASSPYTDRPYGYT
TRBJ2-1 TRBV20-1 SATPSGGASEQF
TRBJ2-5 TRBV12-3/TRBV12-4 ASRKQGEETQY
TRBJ1-4 TRBV12-3/TRBV12-4 ASSLITGGSEKLF
TRBJ2-5 TRBV20-1 SARVGLAGAYRETQY
TRBJ2-7 TRBV7-2 ASSLSSGGLYEQY
TRBJ1-6 TRBV5-1 ASSLEGGKNSPLH
TRBJ2-7 TRBV12-3/TRBV12-4 ASSAAGTGGYEQY
TRBJ2-2 TRBV28 ASSRHGTANTGELF
TRBJ2-3 TRBV20-1 SASGPSTDTQY
TRBJ2-7 TRBV5-1 ASSPRRGQYEQY
TRBJ2-1 TRBV7-2 ASSPPAGRGTYNEQF
TRBJ2-6 TRBV5-1 ASSIQGGGANVLT
TRBJ2-3 TRBV9 ASSVESQLYTDTQY
TRBJ2-7 TRBV7-2 ASSTGQAHSYEQY
TRBJ2-1 TRBV4-2 ASSQEAGLAPSSYNEQF
TRBJ1-2 TRBV6-2/TRBV6-3 ASSYSVGVYGYT
TRBJ2-7 TRBV6-9 AGRQVYEQY
TRBJ2-7 TRBV20-1 SARVGTTYEQY
TRBJ2-7 TRBV10-1 ASSEDRGPYEQY
TRBJ2-4 TRBV7-2 ASSTRVMGNIQY
TRBJ2-1 TRBV13 ASSARVGTDSYNEQF
TRBJ2-1 TRBV19 ASSIAAGLHNEQF
TRBJ2-7 TRBV7-2 ASSPQRWFSYEQY
TRBJ1-1 TRBV3-1 ASSQELRDMEAF
TRBJ1-3 TRBV2 ASSVQRSGNTIY
TRBJ2-5 TRBV29-1 SVATETQY
TRBJ1-2 TRBV20-1 TAGSPKGFYGYT
TRBJ2-2 TRBV7-2 ASSLFSLNTGELF
TRBJ2-2 TRBV7-8 ASSSTGFWPGELF
TRBJ2-5 TRBV12-3/TRBV12-4 ASSQEGGKTQY
TRBJ2-2 TRBV6-1 ASTILAGGPADGELF
TRBJ2-7 TRBV10-3 AISEAGGAYEQY
TRBJ2-1 TRBV7-2 ASSLSTSGRNEQF
TRBJ2-5 TRBV12-3/TRBV12-4 ASSFRSGGETQY
TRBJ2-1 TRBV29-1 SVGAGGPNNEQF